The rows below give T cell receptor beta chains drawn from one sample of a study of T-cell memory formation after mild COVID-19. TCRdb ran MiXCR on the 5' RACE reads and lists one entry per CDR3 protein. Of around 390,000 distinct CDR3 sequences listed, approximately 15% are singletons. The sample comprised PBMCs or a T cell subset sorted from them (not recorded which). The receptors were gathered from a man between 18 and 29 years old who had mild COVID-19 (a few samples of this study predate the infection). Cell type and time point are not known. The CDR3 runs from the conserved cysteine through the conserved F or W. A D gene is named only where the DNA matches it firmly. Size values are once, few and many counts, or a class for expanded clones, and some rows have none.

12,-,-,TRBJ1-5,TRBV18,CASSPDDGPQHF,TGTGCCAGCTCACCCGACGATGGGCCCCAGCATTTT
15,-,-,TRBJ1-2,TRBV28,CASTRSGGAIYGYTF,TGTGCCAGCACCAGGTCTGGGGGCGCCATTTATGGCTACACCTTC
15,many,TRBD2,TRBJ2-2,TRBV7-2,CASSLVGRGSGELFF,TGTGCCAGCAGCTTAGTTGGGCGGGGGTCAGGGGAGCTGTTTTTT
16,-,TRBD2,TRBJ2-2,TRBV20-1,CSARDLAGGSTGELFF,TGCAGTGCTAGAGATTTAGCGGGGGGTAGCACCGGGGAGCTGTTTTTT
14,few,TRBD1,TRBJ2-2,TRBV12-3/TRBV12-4,CATRTGGYTGELFF,TGTGCCACCCGGACAGGGGGCTACACCGGGGAGCTGTTTTTT
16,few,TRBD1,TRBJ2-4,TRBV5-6,CASSFQGAGAKNIQYF,TGTGCCAGCAGCTTTCAGGGGGCGGGAGCCAAAAACATTCAGTACTTC
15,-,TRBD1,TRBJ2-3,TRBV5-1,CASSDRTGGPDTQYF,TGCGCCAGCAGCGATCGGACAGGGGGCCCAGATACGCAGTATTTT
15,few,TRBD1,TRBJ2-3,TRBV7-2,CASSFLGQRTDTQYF,TGTGCCAGCAGCTTCTTGGGACAGCGCACAGATACGCAGTATTTT
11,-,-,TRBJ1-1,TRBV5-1,CASSLDFEAFF,TGCGCCAGCAGCCTGGACTTTGAAGCTTTCTTT
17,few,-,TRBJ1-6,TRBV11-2,CASSPPGRSSYNSPLHF,TGTGCCAGCAGCCCCCCGGGTCGGAGCTCCTATAATTCACCCCTCCACTTT
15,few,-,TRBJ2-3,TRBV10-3,CAISEGPSGTDTQYF,TGTGCCATCAGTGAGGGCCCTTCTGGCACAGATACGCAGTATTTT
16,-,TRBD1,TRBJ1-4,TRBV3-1,CASSRLSGTANEKLFF,TGTGCCAGCAGCCGATTATCCGGGACAGCTAATGAAAAACTGTTTTTT
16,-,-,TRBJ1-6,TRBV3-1,CASSSQTGVNNSPLHF,TGTGCCAGCAGCTCCCAGACTGGGGTGAATAATTCACCCCTCCACTTT
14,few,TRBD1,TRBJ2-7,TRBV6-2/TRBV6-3,CASSPGQGHYEQYF,TGTGCCAGCAGTCCGGGACAGGGCCACTACGAGCAGTACTTC
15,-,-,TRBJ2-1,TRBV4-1,CASSRRDTESNEQFF,TGCGCCAGCAGCCGGAGGGACACTGAGTCCAATGAGCAGTTCTTC
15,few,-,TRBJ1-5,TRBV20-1,CSTAVLAPGNQPQHF,TGCAGCACTGCCGTTCTGGCCCCTGGCAATCAGCCCCAGCATTTT
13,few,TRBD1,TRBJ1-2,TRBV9,CASRGQVSDGYTF,TGTGCCAGCAGGGGACAGGTATCAGATGGCTACACCTTC
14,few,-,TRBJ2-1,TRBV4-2,CASSQEAGQPEGFF,TGTGCCAGCAGCCAAGAAGCAGGACAGCCAGAAGGGTTCTTC
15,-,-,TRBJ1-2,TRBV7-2,CASSARVRENYGYTF,TGTGCCAGCAGCGCAAGGGTCCGGGAGAACTATGGCTACACCTTC
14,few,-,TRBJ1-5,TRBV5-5,CASSRLGYNQPQHF,TGTGCCAGCAGCCGACTGGGGTACAATCAGCCCCAGCATTTT
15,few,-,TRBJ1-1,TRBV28,CASSPEAGLNTEAFF,TGTGCCAGCAGCCCCGAGGCGGGCTTGAACACTGAAGCTTTCTTT
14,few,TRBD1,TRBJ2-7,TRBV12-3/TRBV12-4,CASSPGTGGVEQYF,TGTGCCAGCAGCCCCGGGACAGGGGGCGTTGAGCAGTACTTC
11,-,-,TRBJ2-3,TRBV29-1,CSQGRGDTQYF,TGCAGCCAAGGACGGGGCGATACGCAGTATTTT
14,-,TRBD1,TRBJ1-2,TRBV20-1,CSARTDRANYGYTF,TGCAGTGCTAGGACGGACAGGGCTAACTATGGCTACACCTTC
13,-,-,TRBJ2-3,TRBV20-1,CSASATVADTQYF,TGCAGTGCTAGCGCAACGGTGGCTGATACGCAGTATTTT
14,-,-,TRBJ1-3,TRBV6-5,CASSYVGAGNTIYF,TGTGCCAGCAGTTATGTCGGGGCTGGAAACACCATATATTTT
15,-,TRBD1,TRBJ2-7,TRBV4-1,CASSQAGTGIYEQYF,TGCGCCAGCAGCCAAGCGGGGACAGGGATCTACGAGCAGTACTTC
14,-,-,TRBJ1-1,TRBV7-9,CASSLTGRSTEAFF,TGTGCCAGCAGCTTAACAGGTAGATCCACTGAAGCTTTCTTT
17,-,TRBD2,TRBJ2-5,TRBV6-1,CASRLTSGGAIWETQYF,TGTGCCAGCAGACTCACTAGCGGGGGGGCTATTTGGGAGACCCAGTACTTC
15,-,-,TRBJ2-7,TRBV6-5,CASSPRGSGSSEQYF,TGTGCCAGCAGTCCCCGGGGCTCCGGTTCCTCCGAGCAGTACTTC
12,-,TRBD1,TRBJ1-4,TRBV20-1,CSARTGGEKLFF,TGCAGTGCTAGGACAGGGGGTGAAAAACTGTTTTTT